These T cell receptor beta chains were read from a single sample in a study of cytomegalovirus exposure and HLA in healthy donors. The protocol was immunoSEQ multiplex PCR, while the TCRdb copy is restricted to in-frame clones and leaves out a portion. The table lists roughly 150,000 clones, roughly 74% of them singletons. Sequencing used PBMCs. The receptors originated from a man aged 18 to 30 in good health and CMV-seropositive. CDR3s include the opening cysteine and the closing phenylalanine or tryptophan. Each record gives: D gene, J gene, clone size, V gene, CDR3 protein, CDR3 DNA. A D gene is named only where the DNA matches it firmly. Rows may omit the clone size; those that give it use once, few, many or a size class.

NA TRBJ2-7 many TRBV13 CASSLTESSDEQYF TGTGCCAGCAGCTTAACCGAGAGTTCCGACGAGCAGTACTTC
NA TRBJ2-3 NA TRBV5-4 CASSFPGGTDTQYF TGTGCCAGCAGCTTCCCCGGGGGCACAGATACGCAGTATTTT
NA TRBJ2-2 NA TRBV7-3 CASSSQTVNTGELFF TGTGCCAGCAGCTCGCAAACAGTGAACACCGGGGAGCTGTTTTTT
TRBD1 TRBJ2-5 NA TRBV19 CASSLTGDQETQYF TGTGCCAGTAGTCTTACAGGGGACCAAGAGACCCAGTACTTC
NA TRBJ1-1 NA TRBV19 CATSFGTGVNTEAFF TGTGCCACCTCCTTTGGAACAGGCGTTAACACTGAAGCTTTCTTT
TRBD2 TRBJ2-3 NA TRBV9 CASSSRGGLDTQYF TGTGCCAGCAGCTCTCGGGGAGGGCTGGATACGCAGTATTTT
NA TRBJ2-1 once TRBV21-1 CASSKVHSQYRVNEQFF TGTGCCAGCAGCAAAGTGCATTCCCAGTATCGTGTTAATGAGCAGTTCTTC
NA TRBJ2-7 once TRBV27 CASSLAGLPYEQYF TGTGCCAGCAGTTTAGCGGGCCTACCCTACGAGCAGTACTTC
TRBD2 TRBJ2-3 once TRBV5-5 CASSLLAGEDTQYF TGTGCCAGCAGCTTGTTAGCGGGCGAAGATACGCAGTATTTT
NA TRBJ1-2 NA TRBV5-8 CASSLSGARTINYGYTF TGTGCCAGCAGCTTATCCGGAGCAAGAACGATTAACTATGGCTACACCTTC
NA TRBJ1-1 NA TRBV9 CASSDPGGTANTEAFF TGTGCCAGCAGCGATCCGGGCGGGACGGCCAACACTGAAGCTTTCTTT
TRBD2 TRBJ2-3 once TRBV5-4 CASSAEPGLAGGAYADTQYF TGTGCCAGCAGTGCCGAACCGGGACTAGCGGGAGGGGCTTACGCAGATACGCAGTATTTT
NA TRBJ1-3 NA TRBV19 CASNLDRTGNTIYF TGTGCCAGTAACTTAGACAGGACTGGAAACACCATATATTTT
NA TRBJ1-1 NA TRBV7-9 CSSSLEGVGAFF TGTTCCAGCAGCTTAGAAGGGGTCGGGGCTTTCTTT
TRBD2 TRBJ2-1 NA TRBV2 CASKGRLAASSSYNEQFF TGTGCCAGCAAAGGAAGACTAGCGGCTTCCAGCTCCTACAATGAGCAGTTCTTC
NA TRBJ1-1 NA TRBV5-1 CASSETLSNALNTEAFF TGCGCCAGCAGCGAGACACTTTCAAACGCCTTGAACACTGAAGCTTTCTTT
NA TRBJ2-2 few TRBV7-8 CASSLVVRTGELFF TGTGCCAGCAGCTTAGTCGTGAGGACCGGGGAGCTGTTTTTT
TRBD2 TRBJ2-2 NA TRBV9 CASSVGSGRRAGELFF TGTGCCAGCAGCGTAGGTAGCGGGAGAAGAGCCGGGGAGCTGTTTTTT
TRBD2 TRBJ2-7 once TRBV5-1 CASSYLAGASYEQYF TGCGCCAGCAGCTACCTAGCGGGAGCTTCCTACGAGCAGTACTTC
NA TRBJ2-3 NA TRBV27 CASSPASWGGLGTDTQYF TGTGCCAGCAGTCCAGCATCGTGGGGGGGCTTGGGCACAGATACGCAGTATTTT
NA TRBJ2-2 NA TRBV5-5 CASSLEGSRVGELFF TGTGCCAGCAGCTTGGAAGGGAGCCGAGTCGGGGAGCTGTTTTTT
NA TRBJ2-3 NA TRBV5-1 CASSLAQASPDTQYF TGCGCCAGCAGCTTGGCTCAGGCTAGCCCAGATACGCAGTATTTT
NA TRBJ2-1 NA TRBV9 CASSATRTNEQFF TGTGCCAGCAGCGCCACAAGGACAAATGAGCAGTTCTTC
NA TRBJ1-3 once TRBV27 CASSYREGAGNTIYF TGTGCCAGCAGTTACCGTGAGGGGGCTGGAAACACCATATATTTT
TRBD1 TRBJ1-2 once TRBV6-1 CASIEGGLYGYTF TGTGCCAGCATAGAAGGGGGCCTCTATGGCTACACCTTC
TRBD2 TRBJ2-1 NA TRBV2 CALQVAGGSYNEQFF TGTGCCTTACAAGTGGCGGGAGGTTCCTACAATGAGCAGTTCTTC
TRBD2 TRBJ2-7 NA TRBV28 CASSFGGGRAYEQYF TGTGCCAGCAGTTTCGGCGGCGGGAGAGCCTACGAGCAGTACTTC
TRBD2 TRBJ2-7 few TRBV6-1 CASRILAGAVGEQYF TGTGCCAGCAGGATACTAGCGGGAGCGGTGGGAGAGCAGTACTTC
NA TRBJ2-7 NA TRBV5-8 CASSFDRTYEQYF TGTGCCAGCAGCTTCGACAGGACCTACGAGCAGTACTTC
TRBD1 TRBJ1-2 once TRBV15 CATSLDRGQSGYTF TGTGCCACCAGTCTGGACAGGGGGCAAAGTGGCTACACCTTC
TRBD1 TRBJ1-2 NA TRBV14 CASSPGTGGYVWYGYTF TGTGCCAGCAGCCCTGGGACAGGGGGCTATGTTTGGTATGGCTACACCTTC
TRBD1 TRBJ1-5 NA TRBV4-1 CASSPTDRGRLNQPQHF TGCGCCAGCAGCCCCACTGACAGGGGGCGGCTCAATCAGCCCCAGCATTTT
NA TRBJ1-1 once TRBV7-9 CSSSWTPNTEAFF TGTTCCAGCAGCTGGACACCAAACACTGAAGCTTTCTTT
TRBD2 TRBJ2-7 NA TRBV27 CASSSGLAGEQYF TGTGCCAGCAGTTCGGGACTAGCAGGCGAGCAGTACTTC
NA TRBJ2-1 once TRBV14 CASSPGSVSEQFF TGTGCCAGCAGCCCGGGTAGTGTCTCGGAGCAGTTCTTC
TRBD1 TRBJ1-1 NA TRBV28 CASSTLGAGTGLFAEAFF TGTGCCAGCAGTACCCTAGGGGCGGGGACAGGGTTATTTGCTGAAGCTTTCTTT
NA TRBJ2-5 few TRBV7-9 CASSKLSGSQETQYF TGTGCCAGCAGCAAGCTTTCCGGGTCCCAAGAGACCCAGTACTTC
TRBD2 TRBJ2-5 NA TRBV27 CASSPGTSRETQYF TGTGCCAGCTCACCCGGGACTAGCCGGGAGACCCAGTACTTC
NA TRBJ2-1 NA TRBV2 CASNLGPDEQFF TGTGCCAGCAACTTGGGCCCCGATGAGCAGTTCTTC
TRBD1 TRBJ1-4 few TRBV6-5 CASSLKGTGGEKLFF TGTGCCAGCAGTTTGAAAGGGACAGGGGGTGAAAAACTGTTTTTT
NA TRBJ2-1 NA TRBV5-4 CASSLGGGGSYNEQFF TGTGCCAGCAGCTTGGGAGGTGGAGGCTCCTACAATGAGCAGTTCTTC
NA TRBJ2-1 few TRBV11-3 CASSIERNEQFF TGTGCCAGCAGCATTGAGCGCAATGAGCAGTTCTTC
TRBD1 TRBJ2-7 few TRBV11-2 CASSSGQGYYEQYF TGTGCCAGCAGCTCGGGACAGGGTTACTACGAGCAGTACTTC
TRBD2 TRBJ2-1 NA TRBV27 CASSPLTSGNYNEQLF TGTGCCAGCAGTCCACTAACTAGCGGAAACTACAATGAGCAGCTCTTC
NA TRBJ2-2 NA TRBV4-2 CASSQVLWGSADTGELFF TGTGCCAGCAGCCAGGTGTTATGGGGTAGCGCGGACACCGGGGAGCTGTTTTTT
NA TRBJ1-4 few TRBV28 CASSPGGGIGEKLFF TGTGCCAGCAGCCCCGGGGGGGGTATCGGTGAAAAACTGTTTTTT
TRBD2 TRBJ2-3 NA TRBV28 CASSFLAGENTQYF TGTGCCAGCAGTTTTCTAGCGGGGGAAAATACGCAGTATTTT
TRBD1 TRBJ2-7 NA TRBV5-1 CASSFRGQGREQYF TGCGCCAGCAGCTTCCGAGGACAGGGGCGCGAGCAGTACTTC
TRBD1 TRBJ1-2 NA TRBV5-1 CASSLGQGLYGYTF TGCGCCAGCAGCTTGGGACAGGGACTGTATGGCTACACCTTC
TRBD1 TRBJ2-7 NA TRBV7-8 CASSLRMPGQGAWEQYF TGTGCCAGCAGCTTGCGAATGCCGGGACAGGGGGCATGGGAGCAGTACTTC
NA TRBJ2-7 once TRBV28 CASSLGFSYEQYF TGTGCCAGCAGTTTGGGCTTTTCCTACGAGCAGTACTTC
NA TRBJ1-5 few TRBV27 CASSSPNQPQHF TGTGCCAGCAGTTCCCCAAATCAGCCCCAGCATTTT
NA TRBJ2-7 NA TRBV4-1 CASSQAAVLQSSYEQYF TGCGCCAGCAGCCAAGCCGCGGTACTGCAATCCTCCTACGAGCAGTACTTC
NA TRBJ1-1 NA TRBV6-5 CASRYGQMNTEAFF TGTGCCAGCAGATACGGGCAGATGAACACTGAAGCTTTCTTT
NA TRBJ1-4 NA TRBV5-1 CASSQTQGPNEKLFF TGCGCCAGCAGCCAAACCCAGGGGCCTAATGAAAAACTGTTTTTT